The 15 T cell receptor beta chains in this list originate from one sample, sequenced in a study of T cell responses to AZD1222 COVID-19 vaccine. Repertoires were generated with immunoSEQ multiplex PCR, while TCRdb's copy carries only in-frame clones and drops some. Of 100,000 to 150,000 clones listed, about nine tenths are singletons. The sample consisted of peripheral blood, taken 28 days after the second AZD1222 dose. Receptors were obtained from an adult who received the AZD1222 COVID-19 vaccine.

As DNA, the CDR3 is TGTGCCAGCAGCGTAGGAGCAGCTAATAATTCACCCCTCCACTTT. Residues: CASSVGAANNSPLHF. The chain joins TRBV9 to TRBJ1-6; D unclear. Trimming cost V 0 bases and J 5 bases, with 9 bases left between them. This CDR3 has 15 amino acids. Germline values: CDR1 SGDLS, CDR2 YYNGEE.

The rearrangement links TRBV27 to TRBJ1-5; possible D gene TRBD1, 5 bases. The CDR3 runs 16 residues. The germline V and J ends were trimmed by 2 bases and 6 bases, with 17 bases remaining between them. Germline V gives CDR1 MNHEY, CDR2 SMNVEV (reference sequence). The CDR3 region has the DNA TGTGCCAGCAGTTTAGGCAGCCGGGAGAGGGGTCAGCCCCAGCATTTT. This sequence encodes CASSLGSRERGQPQHF.

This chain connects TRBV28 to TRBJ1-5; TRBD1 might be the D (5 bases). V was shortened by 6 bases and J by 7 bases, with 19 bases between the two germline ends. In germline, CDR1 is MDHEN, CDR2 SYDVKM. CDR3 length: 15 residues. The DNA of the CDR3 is TGTGCCAGCAGGATTTATTCCGGGGCGCCCCAGCCCCAGCATTTT. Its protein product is CASRIYSGAPQPQHF.

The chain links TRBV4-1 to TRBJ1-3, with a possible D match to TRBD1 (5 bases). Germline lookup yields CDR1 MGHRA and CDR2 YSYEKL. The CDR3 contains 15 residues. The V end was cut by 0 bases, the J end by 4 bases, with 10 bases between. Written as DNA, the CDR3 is TGCGCCAGCAGCCAAGATATGGGGCTGGGAAACACCATATATTTT. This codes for CASSQDMGLGNTIYF.

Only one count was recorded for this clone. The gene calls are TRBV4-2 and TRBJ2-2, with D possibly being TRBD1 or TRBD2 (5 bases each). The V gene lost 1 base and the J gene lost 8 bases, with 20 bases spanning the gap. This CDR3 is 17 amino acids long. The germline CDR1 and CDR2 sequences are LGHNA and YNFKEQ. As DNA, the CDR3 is TGTGCCAGCAGCCAAGTGTGGGCAGGGAGAGGCCCTGGGGAGCTGTTTTTT. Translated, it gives CASSQVWAGRGPGELFF.

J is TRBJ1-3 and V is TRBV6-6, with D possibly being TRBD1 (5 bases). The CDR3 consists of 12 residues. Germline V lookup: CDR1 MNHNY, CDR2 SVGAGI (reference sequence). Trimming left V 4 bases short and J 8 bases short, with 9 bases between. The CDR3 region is CASSSQGDTIYF. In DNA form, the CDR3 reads TGTGCCAGCAGTTCGCAGGGAGACACCATATATTTT.

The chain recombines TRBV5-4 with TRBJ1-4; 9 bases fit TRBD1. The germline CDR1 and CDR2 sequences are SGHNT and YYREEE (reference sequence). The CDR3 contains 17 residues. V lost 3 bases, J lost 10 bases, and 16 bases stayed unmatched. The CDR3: CASSSDPMGQGFGKLFF. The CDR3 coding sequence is TGTGCCAGCAGCTCTGACCCCATGGGACAGGGATTCGGAAAACTGTTTTTT.

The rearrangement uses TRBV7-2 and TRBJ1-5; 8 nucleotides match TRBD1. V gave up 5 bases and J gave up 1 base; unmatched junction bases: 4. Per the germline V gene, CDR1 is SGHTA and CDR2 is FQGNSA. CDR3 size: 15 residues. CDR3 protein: CASSPGGASNQPQHF. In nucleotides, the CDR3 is TGTGCCAGCAGCCCAGGGGGCGCGAGCAATCAGCCCCAGCATTTT.

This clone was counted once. The CDR3 coding sequence is TGTGCCAGTAGTATAAGAGGGGGACAGGGTTATCAGCCCCAGCATTTT. Its protein is CASSIRGGQGYQPQHF. V is TRBV19 and J is TRBJ1-5, with 9 bases identical to TRBD1. Germline V gives CDR1 LNHDA, CDR2 SQIVND (reference sequence). V gave up 2 bases and J gave up 5 bases; unmatched junction bases: 7. The length of the CDR3 is 16 residues.

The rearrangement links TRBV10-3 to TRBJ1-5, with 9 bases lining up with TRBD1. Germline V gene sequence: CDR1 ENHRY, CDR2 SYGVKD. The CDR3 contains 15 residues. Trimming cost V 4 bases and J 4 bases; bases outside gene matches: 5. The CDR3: CAISADRGSNQPQHF. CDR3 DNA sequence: TGTGCCATCAGTGCCGACAGGGGGAGTAATCAGCCCCAGCATTTT.

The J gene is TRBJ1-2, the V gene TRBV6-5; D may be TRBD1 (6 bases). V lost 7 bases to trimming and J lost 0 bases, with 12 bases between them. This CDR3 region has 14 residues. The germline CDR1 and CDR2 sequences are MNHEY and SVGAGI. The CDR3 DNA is TGTGCCAGCAAAACAGGGCCCGCTAACTATGGCTACACCTTC. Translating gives CASKTGPANYGYTF.

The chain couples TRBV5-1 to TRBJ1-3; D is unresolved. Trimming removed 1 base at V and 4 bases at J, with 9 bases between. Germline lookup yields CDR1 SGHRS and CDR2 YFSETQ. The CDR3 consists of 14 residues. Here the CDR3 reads CASSLQSGGNTIYF. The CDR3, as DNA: TGCGCCAGCAGCTTGCAATCCGGCGGAAACACCATATATTTT.

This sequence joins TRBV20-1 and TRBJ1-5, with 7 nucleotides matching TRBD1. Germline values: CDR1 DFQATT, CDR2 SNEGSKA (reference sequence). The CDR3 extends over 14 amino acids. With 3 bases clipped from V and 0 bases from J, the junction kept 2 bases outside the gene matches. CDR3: CSASQGDSNQPQHF. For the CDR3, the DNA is TGCAGTGCTAGTCAGGGGGATAGCAATCAGCCCCAGCATTTT.

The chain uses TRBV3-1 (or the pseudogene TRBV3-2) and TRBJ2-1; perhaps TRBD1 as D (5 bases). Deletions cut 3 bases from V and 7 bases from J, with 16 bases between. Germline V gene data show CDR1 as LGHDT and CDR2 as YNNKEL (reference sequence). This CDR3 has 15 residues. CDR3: CASSHLGQGANEQFF. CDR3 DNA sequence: TGTGCCAGCAGCCACCTAGGACAAGGCGCTAATGAGCAGTTCTTC.

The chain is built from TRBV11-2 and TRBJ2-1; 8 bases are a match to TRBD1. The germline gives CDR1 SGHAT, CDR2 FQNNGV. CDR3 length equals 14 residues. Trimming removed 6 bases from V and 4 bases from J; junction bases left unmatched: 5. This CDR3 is CASRAGQGYNEQFF. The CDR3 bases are TGTGCCAGCAGGGCAGGACAGGGTTACAATGAGCAGTTCTTC.